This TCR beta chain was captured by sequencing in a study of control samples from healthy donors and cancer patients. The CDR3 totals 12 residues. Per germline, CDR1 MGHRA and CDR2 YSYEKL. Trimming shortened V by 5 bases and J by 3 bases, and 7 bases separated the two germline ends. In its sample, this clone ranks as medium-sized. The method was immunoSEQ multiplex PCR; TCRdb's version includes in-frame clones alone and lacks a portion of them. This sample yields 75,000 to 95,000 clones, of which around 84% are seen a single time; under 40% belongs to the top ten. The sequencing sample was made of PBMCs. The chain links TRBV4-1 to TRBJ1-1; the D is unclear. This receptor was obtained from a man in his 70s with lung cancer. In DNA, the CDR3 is TGCGCCAGCAGCACGATGTACACTGAAGCTTTCTTT. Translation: CASSTMYTEAFF.